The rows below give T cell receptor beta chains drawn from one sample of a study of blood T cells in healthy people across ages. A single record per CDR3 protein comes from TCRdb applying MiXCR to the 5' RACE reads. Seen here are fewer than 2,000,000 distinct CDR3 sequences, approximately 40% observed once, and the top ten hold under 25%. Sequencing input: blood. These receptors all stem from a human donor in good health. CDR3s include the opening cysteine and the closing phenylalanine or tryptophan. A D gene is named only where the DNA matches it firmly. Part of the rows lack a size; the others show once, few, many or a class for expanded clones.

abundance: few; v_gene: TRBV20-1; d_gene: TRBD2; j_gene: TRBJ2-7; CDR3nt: TGCAGTGCTAGAGATGATAGGGCTAGCGGTGCCTACGAGCAGTACTTC; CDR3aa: CSARDDRASGAYEQYF
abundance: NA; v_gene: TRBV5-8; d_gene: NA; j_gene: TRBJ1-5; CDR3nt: TGTGCCAGCAGCTCTGACTACGGGAGTATAGGCAATCAGCCCCAGCATTTT; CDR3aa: CASSSDYGSIGNQPQHF
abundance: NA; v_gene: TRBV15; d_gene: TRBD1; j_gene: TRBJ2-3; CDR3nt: TGTGCCACCAGCAAGACAGGGGGCACAGATACGCAGTATTTT; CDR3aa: CATSKTGGTDTQYF
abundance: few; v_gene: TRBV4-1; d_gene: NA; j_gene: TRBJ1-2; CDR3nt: TGCGCCAGCAGCCCCGGGTCTCATTTGGACTATGGCTACACCTTC; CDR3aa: CASSPGSHLDYGYTF
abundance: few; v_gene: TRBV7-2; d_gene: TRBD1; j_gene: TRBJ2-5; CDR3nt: TGTGCCAGCAGCCCTACAGGGGGCGTCGAGACCCAGTACTTC; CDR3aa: CASSPTGGVETQYF
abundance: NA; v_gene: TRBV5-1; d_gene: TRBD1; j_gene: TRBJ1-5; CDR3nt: TGCGCCAGCAGCCGCGAGCCTGGACAGGGGGTTGATCAGCCCCAGCATTTT; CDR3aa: CASSREPGQGVDQPQHF
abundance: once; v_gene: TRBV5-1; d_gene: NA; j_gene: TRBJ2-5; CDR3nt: TGCGCCAGCAGCTTTCCCCGTCAGGGGGGAGAGACCCAGTACTTC; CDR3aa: CASSFPRQGGETQYF
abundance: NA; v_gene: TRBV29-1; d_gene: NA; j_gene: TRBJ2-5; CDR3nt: TGCAGCGTTGAATGGAGAAACCAAGAGACCAAGTACTTC; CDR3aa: CSVEWRNQETKYF
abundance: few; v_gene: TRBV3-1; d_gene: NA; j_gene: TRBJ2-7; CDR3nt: TGTGCCAGCAGCCCGGGACGGTGGCCCTACGAGCAGTACTTC; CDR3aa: CASSPGRWPYEQYF
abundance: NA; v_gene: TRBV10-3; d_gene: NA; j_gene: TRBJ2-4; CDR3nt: TGTGCCATCAGTGATAAGGGGAACATTCAGTACTTC; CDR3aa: CAISDKGNIQYF
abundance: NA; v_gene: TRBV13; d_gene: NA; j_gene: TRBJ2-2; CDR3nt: TGTGCCAGCCGGTGGGAGCCCGGGGAGCTGTTTTTT; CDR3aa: CASRWEPGELFF
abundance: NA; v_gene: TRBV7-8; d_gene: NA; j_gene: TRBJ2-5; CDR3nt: TGTGCCAGCAGCTTAGACGAACAAGAGACCCAGTACTTC; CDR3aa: CASSLDEQETQYF
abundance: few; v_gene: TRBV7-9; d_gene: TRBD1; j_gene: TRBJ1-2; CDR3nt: TGTGCCAGCAGCTATCCGGGACAGGGGGTATATGGCTACACCTTC; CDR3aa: CASSYPGQGVYGYTF
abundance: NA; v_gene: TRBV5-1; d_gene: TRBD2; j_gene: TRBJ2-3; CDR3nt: TGCGCCAGCGCGCGGGGGGTAGGAGATACGCAGTATTTT; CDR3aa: CASARGVGDTQYF
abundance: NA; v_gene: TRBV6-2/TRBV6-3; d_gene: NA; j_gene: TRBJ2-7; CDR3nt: TGTGCCAGCAGTTATACCCGCCCTGGCGAGCAGTACTTC; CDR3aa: CASSYTRPGEQYF
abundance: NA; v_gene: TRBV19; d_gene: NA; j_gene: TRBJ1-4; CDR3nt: TGTGCCAGTAGTGCCCGGGCAGGCGTTCCTGCAACTAATGAAAAACTGTTTTTT; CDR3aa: CASSARAGVPATNEKLFF
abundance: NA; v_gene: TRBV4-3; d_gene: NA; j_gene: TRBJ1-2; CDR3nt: TGCGCCAGCAGCGAAGTATCGGGACCGGGCATCTATGGCTACACCTTC; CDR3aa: CASSEVSGPGIYGYTF
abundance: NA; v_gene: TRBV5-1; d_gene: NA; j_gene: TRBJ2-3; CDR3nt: TGCGCCAGCAGCTTGGGGCTGGGACTTTCCACAGATACGCAGTATTTT; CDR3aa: CASSLGLGLSTDTQYF
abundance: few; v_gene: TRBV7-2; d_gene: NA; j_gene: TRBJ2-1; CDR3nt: TGTGCCAGCAGCTTTGCTGGTCTCCGGGAGCAGTTCTTC; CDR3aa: CASSFAGLREQFF
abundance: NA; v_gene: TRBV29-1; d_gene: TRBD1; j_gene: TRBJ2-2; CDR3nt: TGCAGCGTTGTTGGGACAGCCGCTACCGGGGAGCTGTTTTTT; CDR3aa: CSVVGTAATGELFF
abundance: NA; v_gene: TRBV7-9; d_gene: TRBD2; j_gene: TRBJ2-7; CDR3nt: TGTGCCAGCCTGGGGACTAGAAGCAATGAGCAGTACTTC; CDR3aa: CASLGTRSNEQYF
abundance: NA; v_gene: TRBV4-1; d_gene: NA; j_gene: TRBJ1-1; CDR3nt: TGCGCCAGCAGCCTAATCCAGGGGAGAGGGGGGAACACTGAAGCTTTCTTT; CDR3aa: CASSLIQGRGGNTEAFF